These T cell receptor beta chains were read from a single sample in a study of T cell repertoires in cytomegalovirus infection. TCRdb itself ran the reads through MiXCR, one entry per CDR3 protein. The sample lists more than 110,000 distinct CDR3 sequences; over 30% were seen once. Their target antigens are unknown. The source material was CD8+ T cells from cultured PBMCs, sampled from culture after CMV antigen stimulation. The receptors were sampled from a human donor in good health (CMV status not recorded). Some clones in this sample may be carry-over from other donors' samples. The CDR3 runs from the conserved cysteine through the conserved F or W. A D gene is named only where the DNA matches it firmly. Not every row has a clone size; where given, it reads once, few, many or a size class.

D: NA
size: NA
V: TRBV14
J: TRBJ2-3
DNA: TGTGCCAGCAGCCCCGAAGACAGCACAGATACGCAGTATTTT
CDR3: CASSPEDSTDTQYF

D: NA
size: few
V: TRBV12-3/TRBV12-4
J: TRBJ1-2
DNA: TGTGCCGTTGGACAGTACTATGGCTACACCTTC
CDR3: CAVGQYYGYTF

D: TRBD1
size: NA
V: TRBV12-3/TRBV12-4
J: TRBJ2-7
DNA: TGTGCCAGCAGCGGACAGGGAAGGTACGAGCAGTACTTC
CDR3: CASSGQGRYEQYF

D: NA
size: NA
V: TRBV7-6
J: TRBJ1-2
DNA: TGTGCCAGCGGCGCCAGGTCCTCGGGTGGCTACACCTTC
CDR3: CASGARSSGGYTF

D: NA
size: NA
V: TRBV14
J: TRBJ1-4
DNA: TGTGCCAGCAGCAAAGGCCCCCTCCTGACGGCTAATGAAAAACTGTTTTTT
CDR3: CASSKGPLLTANEKLFF

D: TRBD1
size: NA
V: TRBV12-3/TRBV12-4
J: TRBJ2-5
DNA: TGTGCCAGCAGCATGGGACAGGCCCTCCAAGAGACCCAGTACTTC
CDR3: CASSMGQALQETQYF

D: NA
size: NA
V: TRBV7-6
J: TRBJ1-4
DNA: TGTGCCAGCAGCGAACGACAGGTGGAGGAAAAACTGTTTTTT
CDR3: CASSERQVEEKLFF

D: TRBD1
size: NA
V: TRBV29-1
J: TRBJ1-3
DNA: TGCAGCGTTGAAGCCGGGACAGGGATAAACACCATATATTTT
CDR3: CSVEAGTGINTIYF

D: NA
size: few
V: TRBV7-9
J: TRBJ1-2
DNA: TGTGCCAGCAGCTTGGTCCAGGGAGGAAATGGCTACACCTTC
CDR3: CASSLVQGGNGYTF

D: NA
size: NA
V: TRBV2
J: TRBJ1-1
DNA: TGTGCCAGCAGCGCCAGGGACGACCTGGGCACTGAAGCTTTCTTT
CDR3: CASSARDDLGTEAFF

D: NA
size: NA
V: TRBV7-4
J: TRBJ2-2
DNA: TGTGCCAGCAGCTTAGCACAGGGCCTTCACACCGGGGAGCTGTTTTTT
CDR3: CASSLAQGLHTGELFF

D: NA
size: many
V: TRBV27
J: TRBJ2-1
DNA: TGTGCCAGCAGTTTATCAGGCGAGCAGTTCTTC
CDR3: CASSLSGEQFF

D: NA
size: once
V: TRBV24-1
J: TRBJ1-1
DNA: TGTGCCACCAGTGACTTCGAGGCCACTGAAGCTTTCTTT
CDR3: CATSDFEATEAFF

D: NA
size: NA
V: TRBV19
J: TRBJ1-2
DNA: TGTGCCAGTAGTCCCCGTGCGGAGGGCTACACCTTC
CDR3: CASSPRAEGYTF

D: NA
size: NA
V: TRBV27
J: TRBJ1-4
DNA: TGTGCCAGCAGTTCCCAGGGTGGCGAAAAACTGTTTTTT
CDR3: CASSSQGGEKLFF

D: TRBD2
size: few
V: TRBV27
J: TRBJ2-4
DNA: TGTGCCAGCTCTGCCGGGACTAGCGGGGGGGCCTATCACATTCAGTACTTC
CDR3: CASSAGTSGGAYHIQYF

D: NA
size: few
V: TRBV7-6
J: TRBJ2-2
DNA: TGTGCCAGCAGCTTCTCGGACGGAGGCACCGGGGAGCTGTTTTTT
CDR3: CASSFSDGGTGELFF

D: NA
size: few
V: TRBV5-1
J: TRBJ1-1
DNA: TGCGCCAGCAGCTTGATTTTGGGGGATATGAACACTGAAGCTTTCTTT
CDR3: CASSLILGDMNTEAFF

D: NA
size: many
V: TRBV14
J: TRBJ1-2
DNA: TGTGCCAGCAGCCAAGAGGGGAACTATGGCTACACCTTC
CDR3: CASSQEGNYGYTF

D: NA
size: few
V: TRBV4-1
J: TRBJ2-7
DNA: TGCGCCAGCAGCTTTCATTCGGCGGGGAGAGAGCAGTACTTC
CDR3: CASSFHSAGREQYF

D: NA
size: NA
V: TRBV7-4
J: TRBJ2-1
DNA: TGTGCCAGCAGAAGTGCCCTTGGGGGGACCTACAATGAGCAGTTCTTC
CDR3: CASRSALGGTYNEQFF

D: NA
size: NA
V: TRBV20-1
J: TRBJ2-2
DNA: TGCAGTGCTAGGGGGTACACGGCCCCGAACACCGGGGAGCTGTTTTTT
CDR3: CSARGYTAPNTGELFF

D: TRBD1
size: few
V: TRBV7-9
J: TRBJ1-2
DNA: TGTGCCAGCAGCTCCTCAGGGGGCGTCGACTATGGCTACACCTTC
CDR3: CASSSSGGVDYGYTF

D: NA
size: NA
V: TRBV20-1
J: TRBJ1-1
DNA: TGCAGTGCTAGAGTAAAGGGGCCGGGACGTAACACTGAAGCTTTCTTT
CDR3: CSARVKGPGRNTEAFF

D: NA
size: NA
V: TRBV7-9
J: TRBJ2-5
DNA: TGTGCCAGCAGCTTGGCCTCGCAAGAGACCCAGTACTTC
CDR3: CASSLASQETQYF

D: TRBD2
size: NA
V: TRBV2
J: TRBJ2-1
DNA: TGTGCCAGCAGTACCCGACTAGCGGGGGGCGAACAGTTCTTC
CDR3: CASSTRLAGGEQFF

D: TRBD1
size: few
V: TRBV12-3/TRBV12-4
J: TRBJ1-1
DNA: TGTGCCAGCACCCCCGGGACAGTTAACACTGAAGCTTTCTTT
CDR3: CASTPGTVNTEAFF